This record looks at one TCR beta chain sequence and its context. The record originates from a study of control samples from healthy donors and cancer patients. The CDR3 loop spans 16 amino acids. Libraries were prepared by immunoSEQ multiplex PCR; TCRdb keeps only in-frame clonotypes and omits some of them. The sample has about 68,000 clones, more than 80% seen once. The TCR was taken from a man in his fifties or sixties in good health. The chain couples TRBV12-1 to TRBJ2-1; the D segment call TRBD2 is taken from the table without a DNA check. TRBV12-1 is described as a pseudogene. The specimen sequenced was blood. The CDR3 here is CASSCTSGGRYNERFF. DNA for the CDR3: TGTGCCAGCAGCTGTACTAGCGGGGGTCGGTACAATGAGCGGTTCTTC.